A single sample is the source of the 27 T cell receptor beta chains below, sequenced in a study of early T cells in non-severe SARS-CoV-2 infection. Using its own MiXCR run on the 5' RACE reads, TCRdb lists one record per CDR3 protein. The table records 53,000 or so distinct CDR3 sequences, approximately 12% of them present only once. The sequences come from whole blood, collected at baseline. Source of these receptors: an adult who was a healthcare worker with PCR-confirmed SARS-CoV-2 infection or an uninfected control (not recorded which).

This clonotype has only a few counts. The CDR3 here is CASSARTGNEKLFF. CDR3 coding DNA: TGTGCCAGCAGTGCCAGGACGGGAAATGAAAAACTGTTTTTT. The genes are TRBV6-1 and TRBJ1-4; no definite D call. Germline CDR1 reads MNHNS; CDR2 reads SASEGT. Trimming cost V 4 bases and J 5 bases, with 11 bases left between them. The CDR3 consists of 14 residues.

This clonotype turned up a few times. The rearrangement joins TRBV6-2 or TRBV6-3 to TRBJ2-1; 7 bases match TRBD2. CDR1 is MNHEY, CDR2 SVGEGT, per germline. The CDR3 length is 15 residues. V shed 2 bases, J shed 10 bases, and the junction held 11 bases outside the gene matches. CDR3 nucleotides: TGTGCCAGCAGTTACGGGGGGGACTTCGCATACGAGCAGTTCTTC. Translating it yields CASSYGGDFAYEQFF.

This clonotype was counted a few times. The CDR3 nucleotides are TGTGCCAGCAGCCAGTGGCGGGAGCCATCCGGGGAGCTGTTTTTT. Translating it yields CASSQWREPSGELFF. This sequence joins TRBV3-1 and TRBJ2-2, with 7 bases that match TRBD2. The CDR3 is made up of 15 amino acids. Germline V gene sequence: CDR1 LGHDT, CDR2 YNNKEL (reference sequence). V shed 3 bases and J 6 bases; nucleotides not matched to a gene: 7.

The chain joins TRBV27 to TRBJ1-6; D perhaps matches TRBD1 (6 bases). Looked up from germline, CDR1 is MNHEY and CDR2 is SMNVEV (reference sequence). V lost 6 bases and J 7 bases, leaving 13 bases between the germline ends. The CDR3 spans 14 residues. In DNA, the CDR3 is TGTGCCAGCAGACAGGACAGAGGGAATTCACCCCTCCACTTT. This codes for CASRQDRGNSPLHF.

At least ten counts were recorded for this clonotype. J is TRBJ1-1 and V is TRBV20-1; D possibly corresponds to TRBD1 (6 bases). Trimming cost V 5 bases and J 6 bases, with 19 bases left between them. CDR3 size: 14 residues. CDR1 and CDR2 from the germline V gene are DFQATT and SNEGSKA (reference sequence). The CDR3 spells CSASGPGVISEAFF. The DNA of the CDR3 is TGCAGTGCTTCCGGACCAGGGGTAATCTCTGAAGCTTTCTTT.

This clonotype was observed many times. This rearrangement joins TRBV7-9 to TRBJ1-5; the D is unclear. Germline V lookup: CDR1 SEHNR, CDR2 FQNEAQ (reference sequence). V was clipped by 3 bases and J by 2 bases, with 8 bases between them. The CDR3 loop spans 14 amino acids. Here the CDR3 reads CASSLVGGNQPQHF. CDR3 in DNA: TGTGCCAGCAGCTTGGTGGGAGGCAATCAGCCCCAGCATTTT.

V is TRBV4-3 and J is TRBJ1-1; tentatively, D is TRBD1 (5 bases). The germline V and J ends were trimmed by 0 bases and 6 bases, with 14 bases remaining between them. The CDR3 totals 15 residues. Germline CDR1 and CDR2: LGHNA and YSLEER. The CDR3 nucleotides are TGCGCCAGCAGCCAAGATGCCGCCCGGGGGGCTGAAGCTTTCTTT. Its translation: CASSQDAARGAEAFF.

This clonotype has more than one count but fewer than ten. The CDR3: CASSVDRGETQYF. In DNA, the CDR3 is TGTGCCAGTAGTGTTGACAGGGGCGAGACCCAGTACTTC. The chain employs TRBV19 and TRBJ2-5; 8 nucleotides agree with TRBD1. Germline trimming cut 5 bases from V and 5 bases from J; bases unmatched to any gene: 4. Per germline, CDR1 LNHDA and CDR2 SQIVND (reference sequence). This CDR3 contains 13 residues.

The chain carries TRBV10-3 and TRBJ1-4, with D uncertain. The length of the CDR3 is 14 residues. CDR1 is ENHRY, CDR2 SYGVKD, per germline. V was trimmed by 2 bases and J by 3 bases, leaving 7 bases between them. CDR3: CAISEPGPNEKLFF. CDR3 nucleotides: TGTGCCATCAGTGAGCCCGGGCCTAATGAAAAACTGTTTTTT.

This clonotype was seen a handful of times. This chain joins TRBV12-3 or TRBV12-4 and TRBJ1-4; D possibly corresponds to TRBD1 (6 bases). V gave up 5 bases and J gave up 8 bases, with 15 bases separating them. The CDR3 spans 14 residues. CDR3 coding DNA: TGTGCCAGCAGTCGACCAGGGGTGCGGGAAAAACTGTTTTTT. It is translated as CASSRPGVREKLFF.

A few counts support this clonotype. The CDR3 nucleotides are TGTGCCACCAGTGATTTCGAACAGGGCAAGGAGGTGGCTTTCTTT. It yields the protein CATSDFEQGKEVAFF. This sequence joins TRBV24-1 and TRBJ1-1; TRBD1 is a possible D gene (6 bases). The CDR3 spans 15 residues. Germline V CDR1 and CDR2: KGHDR, SFDVKD. Trimming pared 1 base from V and 11 bases from J, leaving 19 bases between.

The chain combines TRBV3-1 with TRBJ2-3; D ambiguous. CDR1 is LGHDT, CDR2 YNNKEL, per germline (reference sequence). The CDR3 is 15 residues long. The V end lost 1 base, the J end lost 2 bases, and 10 bases lay between the germline ends. Here the CDR3 reads CASSQARTYTDTQYF. For the CDR3, the DNA is TGTGCCAGCAGCCAAGCCAGAACATACACAGATACGCAGTATTTT.

This clonotype was detected many times. The V call is TRBV10-3, the J call TRBJ1-5; D is perhaps TRBD1 (5 bases). V dropped 0 bases and J dropped 7 bases, with 16 bases sitting between them. From germline, CDR1 is ENHRY and CDR2 SYGVKD. This CDR3 is built from 16 residues. The CDR3 region has the DNA TGTGCCATCAGTGAGTCGCCGGGACCTACTGAGCAGCCCCAGCATTTT. As protein: CAISESPGPTEQPQHF.

This clonotype came up many times. The chain joins TRBV20-1 to TRBJ2-2, with unresolved D. This CDR3 comprises 13 residues. CDR1 and CDR2 from the germline V gene are DFQATT and SNEGSKA (reference sequence). V lost 3 bases and J 2 bases, leaving 7 bases between the germline ends. This chain's CDR3 is CSARKGNTGELFF. The CDR3 bases are TGCAGTGCTAGGAAGGGTAACACCGGGGAGCTGTTTTTT.

This clonotype was seen ten or more times. This chain uses TRBV10-3 with TRBJ2-1, with TRBD1 matching over 7 bases. The V gene end was trimmed by 4 bases and the J gene end by 12 bases; junction bases not matched to a gene: 15. CDR1 ENHRY and CDR2 SYGVKD come from the germline V gene. The CDR3 is 15 amino acids. For the CDR3, the DNA is TGTGCCATCAGTGGCGACAGGGACGCTCTCATTGGGCAGTTCTTC. Its translation is CAISGDRDALIGQFF.

J is TRBJ1-1 and V is TRBV6-6; TRBD1 might be the D (5 bases). The CDR3 runs 13 residues. The V gene lost 10 bases and the J gene lost 1 base, with 13 bases spanning the gap. Germline V CDR1 and CDR2: MNHNY, SVGAGI (reference sequence). DNA of the CDR3: TGTGCCACCCGCGGGGGATGGAACACTGAAGCTTTCTTT. It is translated as CATRGGWNTEAFF.

This clonotype was found a few times. V gene TRBV7-2 combines with J gene TRBJ2-5; a weak D match, TRBD2 (6 bases). This CDR3 is 14 amino acids long. Germline V lookup: CDR1 SGHTA, CDR2 FQGNSA. Between the trimmed V and J ends, which lost 4 bases and 4 bases, there was a span of 13 bases. CDR3 DNA sequence: TGTGCCAGCAGCTACGGGGGAGAGGGAGAGACCCAGTACTTC. The encoded protein is CASSYGGEGETQYF.

The rearrangement uses TRBV5-4 and TRBJ2-3, with a weak D call TRBD1 (7 bases). The CDR3 has 15 amino acids. CDR1 is SGHNT, CDR2 YYREEE, per germline (reference sequence). The V and J ends lost 4 bases and 3 bases respectively, with 15 bases between them. CDR3 bases: TGTGCCAGCAGCCAGGGGGGACGGGTGACAGATACGCAGTATTTT. This codes for CASSQGGRVTDTQYF. The complete variable domain, with remaining parts taken from reference TRBV5-4 and TRBJ2-3, reads ETGVTQSPTHLIKTRGQQVTLRCSSQSGHNTVSWYQQALGQGPQFIFQYYREEENGRGNFPPRFSGLQFPNYSSELNVNALELDDSALYLCASSQGGRVTDTQYFGPGTRLTVL.

The chain carries TRBV5-6 and TRBJ1-2; 7 nucleotides align to TRBD1. The CDR3 covers 15 residues. Trimming at V came to 2 bases and at J to 3 bases, leaving 7 bases not matched to a gene. The germline gives CDR1 SGHDT, CDR2 YYEEEE. CDR3 amino acids: CASSLQGLGDYGYTF. CDR3 nucleotides: TGTGCCAGCAGCTTACAGGGGCTCGGTGACTATGGCTACACCTTC.

This rearrangement joins TRBV7-6 to TRBJ2-7, with D unresolved. With 5 bases removed from V and 5 bases from J, the gap between germline ends came to 16 bases. Looked up from germline, CDR1 is SGHVS and CDR2 is FNYEAQ. This CDR3 has 14 amino acids. CDR3 DNA sequence: TGTGCCAGCAGCGCCCAATTTGGGCCTCACGAGCAGTACTTC. Its translation is CASSAQFGPHEQYF. Drawing the rest from reference TRBV7-6 and TRBJ2-7, the complete variable domain is GAGVSQSPRYKVTKRGQDVALRCDPISGHVSLYWYRQALGQGPEFLTYFNYEAQQDKSGLPNDRFSAERPEGSISTLTIQRTEQRDSAMYRCASSAQFGPHEQYFGPGTRLTVT.

This sequence joins TRBV7-2 and TRBJ2-1; TRBD1 matches 9 bases. This CDR3 region has 14 residues. Losses at the gene ends were 3 bases for V and 8 bases for J; bases not matched to a gene: 5. The germline V gene encodes CDR1 SGHTA and CDR2 FQGNSA. This chain's CDR3 is CASSLRTGVDEQFF. The DNA for the CDR3 is TGTGCCAGCAGCTTGAGGACAGGGGTGGATGAGCAGTTCTTC.

This clonotype was picked up many times. The rearrangement links TRBV6-2 or TRBV6-3 to TRBJ2-1, with D unclear. The V and J ends lost 2 bases and 10 bases respectively, with 9 bases between them. This CDR3 is built from 12 residues. Germline V gene lookup returns CDR1 MNHEY and CDR2 SVGEGT. As DNA, the CDR3 is TGTGCCAGCAGTTACGGTACGAGGGAGCAGTTCTTC. Translation gives CASSYGTREQFF.

The table lists this clonotype with a few counts. This chain joins TRBV4-3 and TRBJ2-7; D is possibly TRBD2 (5 bases). CDR1 is LGHNA and CDR2 is YSLEER in the germline V gene. This CDR3 spans 15 amino acids. The ends were cut back, 3 bases at V and 0 bases at J, with 12 bases in the middle. The CDR3 here is CASSHGREGSYEQYF. In DNA form, the CDR3 reads TGCGCCAGCAGCCATGGTCGGGAAGGCTCCTACGAGCAGTACTTC.

V gene TRBV20-1 combines with J gene TRBJ1-1; a weak D match, TRBD1 (5 bases). The length of the CDR3 is 13 residues. The V gene lost 4 bases and the J gene lost 0 bases, with 9 bases spanning the gap. CDR1 DFQATT and CDR2 SNEGSKA come from the germline V gene (reference sequence). The CDR3 bases are TGCAGTGCTACCCCGACAGTGAACACTGAAGCTTTCTTT. Translation gives CSATPTVNTEAFF.

This chain links TRBV3-1 with TRBJ1-3; 7 bases match TRBD1. The J segment lost 7 bases and the V segment lost 4 bases, leaving 10 bases of the junction unmatched. Germline V gene data show CDR1 as LGHDT and CDR2 as YNNKEL (reference sequence). The CDR3 consists of 15 residues. DNA for the CDR3: TGTGCCAGCAGCCGCGGGGGAGACAGGGCGAACACCATATATTTT. Encoded protein: CASSRGGDRANTIYF.

This clonotype has a handful of counts. This chain connects TRBV29-1 to TRBJ2-1; 12 nucleotides match TRBD2. V lost 4 bases, J lost 5 bases, and 0 bases stayed unmatched. CDR3 length: 13 residues. In germline, CDR1 is SQVTM, CDR2 ANQGSEA. The CDR3 sequence: CSVGTSGNNEQFF. The CDR3 DNA is TGCAGCGTTGGGACTAGCGGGAACAATGAGCAGTTCTTC.

The J gene is TRBJ2-3, the V gene TRBV5-1; 7 bases align to TRBD2. CDR1 is SGHRS and CDR2 is YFSETQ in the germline V gene. V shed 6 bases and J 6 bases; nucleotides not matched to a gene: 7. The CDR3 consists of 13 residues. The chain's CDR3 is CASTLAPSDTQYF. In nucleotides, the CDR3 is TGCGCCAGCACACTAGCGCCGAGCGATACGCAGTATTTT.